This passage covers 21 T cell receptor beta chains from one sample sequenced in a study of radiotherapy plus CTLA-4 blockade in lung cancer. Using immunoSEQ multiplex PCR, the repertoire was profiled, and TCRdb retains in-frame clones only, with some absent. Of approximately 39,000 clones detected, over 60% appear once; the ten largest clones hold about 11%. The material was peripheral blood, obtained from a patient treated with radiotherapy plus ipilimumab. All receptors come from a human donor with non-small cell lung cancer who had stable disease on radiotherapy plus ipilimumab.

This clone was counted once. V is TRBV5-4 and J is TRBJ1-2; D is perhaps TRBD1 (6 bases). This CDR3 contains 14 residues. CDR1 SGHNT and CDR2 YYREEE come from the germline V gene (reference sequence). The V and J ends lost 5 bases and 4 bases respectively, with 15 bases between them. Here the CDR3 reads CASSTRTELYGYTF. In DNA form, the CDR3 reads TGTGCCAGCAGTACACGGACAGAGCTCTATGGCTACACCTTC.

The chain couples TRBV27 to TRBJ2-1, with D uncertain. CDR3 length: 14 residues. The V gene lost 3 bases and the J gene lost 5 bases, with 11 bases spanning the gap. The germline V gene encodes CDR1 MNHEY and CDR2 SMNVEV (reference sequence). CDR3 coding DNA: TGTGCCAGCAGTTTCATCGCAGGCCACAATGAGCAGTTCTTC. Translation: CASSFIAGHNEQFF.

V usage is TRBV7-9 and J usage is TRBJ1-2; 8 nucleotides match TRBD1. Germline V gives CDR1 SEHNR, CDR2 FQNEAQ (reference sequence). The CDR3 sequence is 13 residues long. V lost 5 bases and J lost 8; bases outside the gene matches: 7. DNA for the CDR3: TGTGCCAGCAGCCGTCAGGGGGCGGGAGGCTACACCTTC. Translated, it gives CASSRQGAGGYTF.

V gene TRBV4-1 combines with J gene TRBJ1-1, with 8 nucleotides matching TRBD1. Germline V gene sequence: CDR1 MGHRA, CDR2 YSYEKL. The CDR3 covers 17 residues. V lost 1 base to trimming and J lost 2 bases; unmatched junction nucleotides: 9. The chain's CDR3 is CASSQGAARGPNTEAFF. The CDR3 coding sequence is TGCGCCAGCAGCCAAGGAGCCGCCAGGGGGCCTAACACTGAAGCTTTCTTT.

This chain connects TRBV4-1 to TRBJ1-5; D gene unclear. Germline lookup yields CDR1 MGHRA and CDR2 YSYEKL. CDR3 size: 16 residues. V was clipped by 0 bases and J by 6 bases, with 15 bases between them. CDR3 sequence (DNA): TGCGCCAGCAGCCAAGATCGGCAGGTCCCCGGTCAGCCCCAGCATTTT. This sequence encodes CASSQDRQVPGQPQHF.

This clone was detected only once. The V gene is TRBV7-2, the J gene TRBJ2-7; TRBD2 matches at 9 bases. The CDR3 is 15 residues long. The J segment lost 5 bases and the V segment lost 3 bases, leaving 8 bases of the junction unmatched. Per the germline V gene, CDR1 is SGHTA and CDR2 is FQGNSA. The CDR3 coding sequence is TGTGCCAGCAGCTTTCAGAGCGGGGGGTCCGACGAGCAGTACTTC. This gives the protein CASSFQSGGSDEQYF.

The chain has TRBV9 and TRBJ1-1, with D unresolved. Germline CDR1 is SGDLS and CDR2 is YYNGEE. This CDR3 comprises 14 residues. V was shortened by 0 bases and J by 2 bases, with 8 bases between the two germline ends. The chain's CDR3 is CASSVDRGNTEAFF. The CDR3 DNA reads TGTGCCAGCAGCGTAGACCGGGGAAACACTGAAGCTTTCTTT.

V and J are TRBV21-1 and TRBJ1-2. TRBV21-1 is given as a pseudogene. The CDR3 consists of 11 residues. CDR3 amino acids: CASSKTCGYTF. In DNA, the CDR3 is TGTGCCAGCAGCAAAACTTGTGGCTACACCTTC.

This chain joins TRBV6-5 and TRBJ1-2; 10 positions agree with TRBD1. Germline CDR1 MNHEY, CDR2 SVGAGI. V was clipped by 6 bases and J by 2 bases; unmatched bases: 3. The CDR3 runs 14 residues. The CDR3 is CASRDRGRNYGYTF. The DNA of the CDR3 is TGTGCCAGCAGAGACAGGGGGCGGAACTATGGCTACACCTTC.

CDR3 loop: CASSVGGYSYNEQFF. In DNA, the CDR3 is TGTGCCAGCAGCGTAGGAGGTTACTCCTACAATGAGCAGTTCTTC. The chain has TRBV11-3 and TRBJ2-1, with a weak D call TRBD2 (5 bases). The V and J ends lost 5 bases and 0 bases respectively, with 11 bases between them. CDR3 size: 15 residues. Germline V gives CDR1 SGHNT, CDR2 YENEEA.

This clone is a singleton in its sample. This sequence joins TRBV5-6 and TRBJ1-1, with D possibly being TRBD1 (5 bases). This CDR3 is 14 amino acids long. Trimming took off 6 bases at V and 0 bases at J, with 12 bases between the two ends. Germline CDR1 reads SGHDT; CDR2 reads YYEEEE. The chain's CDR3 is CASIRGGLNTEAFF. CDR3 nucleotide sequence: TGTGCCAGCATACGGGGGGGGTTGAACACTGAAGCTTTCTTT.

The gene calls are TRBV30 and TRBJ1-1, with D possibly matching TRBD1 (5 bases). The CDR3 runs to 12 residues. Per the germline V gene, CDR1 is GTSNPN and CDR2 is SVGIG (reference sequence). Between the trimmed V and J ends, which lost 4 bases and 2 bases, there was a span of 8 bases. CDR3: CAWTDRNTEAFF. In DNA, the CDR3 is TGTGCCTGGACCGACAGAAACACTGAAGCTTTCTTT.

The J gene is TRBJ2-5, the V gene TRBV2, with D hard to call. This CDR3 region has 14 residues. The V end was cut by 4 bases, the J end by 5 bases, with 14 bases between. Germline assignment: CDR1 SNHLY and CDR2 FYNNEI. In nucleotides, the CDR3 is TGTGCCAGCAGTGCGATCTACATCGGGGAGACCCAGTACTTC. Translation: CASSAIYIGETQYF.

As DNA, the CDR3 is TGTGCCAGCTCCTGGACAGAGACCAATCAGCCCCAGCATTTT. Residues: CASSWTETNQPQHF. The gene calls are TRBV18 and TRBJ1-5, with D tentatively TRBD1 (6 bases). Germline CDR1 KGHSH, CDR2 LQKENI. With 6 bases removed from V and 3 bases from J, the gap between germline ends came to 12 bases. This CDR3 region has 14 residues. Drawing the rest from reference TRBV18 and TRBJ1-5, the complete variable domain is NAGVMQNPRHLVRRRGQEARLRCSPMKGHSHVYWYRQLPEEGLKFMVYLQKENIIDESGMPKERFSAEFPKEGPSILRIQQVVRGDSAAYFCASSWTETNQPQHFGDGTRLSIL.

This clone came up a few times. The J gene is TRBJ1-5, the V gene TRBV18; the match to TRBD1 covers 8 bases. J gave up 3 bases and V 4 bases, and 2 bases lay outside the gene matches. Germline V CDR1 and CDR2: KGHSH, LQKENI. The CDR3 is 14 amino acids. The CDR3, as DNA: TGTGCCAGCTCACGGACAGGGCTCAATCAGCCCCAGCATTTT. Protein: CASSRTGLNQPQHF.

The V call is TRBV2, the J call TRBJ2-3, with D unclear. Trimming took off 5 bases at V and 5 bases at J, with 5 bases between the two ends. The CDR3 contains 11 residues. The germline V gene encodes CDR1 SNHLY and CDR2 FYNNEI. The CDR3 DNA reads TGTGCCAGCAGTCGCGAAGATACGCAGTATTTT. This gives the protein CASSREDTQYF.

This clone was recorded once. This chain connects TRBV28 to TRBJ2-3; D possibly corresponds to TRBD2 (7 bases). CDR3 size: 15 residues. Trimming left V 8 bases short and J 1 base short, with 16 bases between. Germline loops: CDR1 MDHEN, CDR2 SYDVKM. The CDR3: CASLTWGGRTDTQYF. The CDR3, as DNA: TGTGCCAGCCTCACCTGGGGGGGCCGCACAGATACGCAGTATTTT. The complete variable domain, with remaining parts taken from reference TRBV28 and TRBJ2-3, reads DVKVTQSSRYLVKRTGEKVFLECVQDMDHENMFWYRQDPGLGLRLIYFSYDVKMKEKGDIPEGYSVSREKKERFSLILESASTNQTSMYLCASLTWGGRTDTQYFGPGTRLTVL.

In DNA form, the CDR3 reads TGCGCCAGCAGCCAAGATTATAGTGTATACGAGCAGTACTTC. Amino acids: CASSQDYSVYEQYF. This rearrangement joins TRBV4-3 to TRBJ2-5, with D unclear. The better agreement between TRBJ2-7 and the DNA end casts doubt on the J call. The CDR3 covers 14 residues. Germline CDR1 is LGHNA and CDR2 is YSLEER.

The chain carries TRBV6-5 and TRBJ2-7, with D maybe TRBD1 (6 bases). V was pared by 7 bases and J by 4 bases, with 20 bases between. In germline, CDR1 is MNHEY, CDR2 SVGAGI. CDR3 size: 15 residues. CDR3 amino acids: CASINHRASRYEQYF. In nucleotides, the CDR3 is TGTGCCAGCATTAACCACAGGGCCTCCAGGTACGAGCAGTACTTC.

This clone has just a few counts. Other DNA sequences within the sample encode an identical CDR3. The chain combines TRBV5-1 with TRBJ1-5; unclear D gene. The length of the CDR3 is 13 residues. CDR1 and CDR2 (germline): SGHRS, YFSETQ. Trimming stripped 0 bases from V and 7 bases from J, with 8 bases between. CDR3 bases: TGCGCCAGCAGCTTGGCCGAGGGACAGCCCCAGCATTTT. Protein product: CASSLAEGQPQHF.

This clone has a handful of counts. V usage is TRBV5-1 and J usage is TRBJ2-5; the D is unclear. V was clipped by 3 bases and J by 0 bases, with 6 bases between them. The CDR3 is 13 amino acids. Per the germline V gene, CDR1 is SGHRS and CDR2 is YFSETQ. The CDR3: CASSSQYQETQYF. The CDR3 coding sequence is TGCGCCAGCAGCTCCCAGTACCAAGAGACCCAGTACTTC.